This TCR beta chain was captured by sequencing in a study of OX40 agonist ivuxolimab in advanced cancers. Study information: Prior anti-PD-1, anti-PD-L1 or anti-CTLA-4 therapy did not bar entry, and approximately 40% had some. Study-level results: More expanded clones were seen, on average, in CD8+ T cells than in CD4+.

On this clone: Antigen: not known.

The CDR3 has 14 amino acids. V lost 0 bases and J lost 8, with 13 bases in between. Germline loops: CDR1 SNHLY, CDR2 FYNNEI. Profiled with immunoSEQ multiplex PCR; TCRdb holds only in-frame clones, not every one. There are about 38,000 clones in the sample; around four fifths occur only once, and roughly 39% lies in the top ten. The clonotype was recovered from an adult with an advanced solid tumor such as melanoma, head and neck, liver or kidney cancer. The sample here was CD4+ or CD8+ T cells sorted from blood, taken in a trial of the OX40 agonist ivuxolimab. The chain uses TRBV2 and TRBJ1-2, with D maybe TRBD1 (5 bases). The CDR3 sequence is CASSEAAGIGGYTF. As DNA, the CDR3 is TGTGCCAGCAGTGAAGCGGCAGGGATAGGCGGCTACACCTTC.